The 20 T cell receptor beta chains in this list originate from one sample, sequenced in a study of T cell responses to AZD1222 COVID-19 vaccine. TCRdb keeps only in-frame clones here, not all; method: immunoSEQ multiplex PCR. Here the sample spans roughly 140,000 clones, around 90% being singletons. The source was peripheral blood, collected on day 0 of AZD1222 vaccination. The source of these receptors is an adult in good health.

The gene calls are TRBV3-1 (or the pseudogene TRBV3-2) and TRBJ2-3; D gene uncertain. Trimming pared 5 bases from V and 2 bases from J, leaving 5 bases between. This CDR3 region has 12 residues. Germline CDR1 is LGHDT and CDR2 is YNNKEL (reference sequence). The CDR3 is CASSTDTDTQYF. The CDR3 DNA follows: TGTGCCAGCAGCACAGACACAGATACGCAGTATTTT.

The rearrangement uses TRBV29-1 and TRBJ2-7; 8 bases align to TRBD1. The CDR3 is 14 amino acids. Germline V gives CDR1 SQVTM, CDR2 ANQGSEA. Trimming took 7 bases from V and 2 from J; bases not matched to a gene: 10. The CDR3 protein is CSALVSGGPYEQYF. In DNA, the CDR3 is TGCAGCGCCCTGGTGTCAGGGGGCCCCTACGAGCAGTACTTC.

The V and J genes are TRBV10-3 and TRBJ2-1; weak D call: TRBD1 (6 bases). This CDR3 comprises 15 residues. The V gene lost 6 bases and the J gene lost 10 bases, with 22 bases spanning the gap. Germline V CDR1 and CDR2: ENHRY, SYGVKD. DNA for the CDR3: TGTGCCATCAGCCCGACAGGACTTTCCCTAGGAGAGCAGTTCTTC. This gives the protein CAISPTGLSLGEQFF.

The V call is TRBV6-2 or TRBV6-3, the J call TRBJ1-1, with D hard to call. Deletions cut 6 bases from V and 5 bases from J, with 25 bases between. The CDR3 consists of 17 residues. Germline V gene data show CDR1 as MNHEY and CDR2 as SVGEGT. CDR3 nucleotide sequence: TGTGCCAGCAGCCTCCAATCAGGAGTGGGTGGGCGGACTGAAGCTTTCTTT. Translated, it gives CASSLQSGVGGRTEAFF.

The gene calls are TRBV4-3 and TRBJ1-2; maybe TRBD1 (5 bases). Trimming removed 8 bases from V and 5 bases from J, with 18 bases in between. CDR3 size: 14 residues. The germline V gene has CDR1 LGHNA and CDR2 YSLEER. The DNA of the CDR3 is TGCGCCAGCGCCCCCGGGCAGGGAGGGTATGGCTACACCTTC. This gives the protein CASAPGQGGYGYTF.

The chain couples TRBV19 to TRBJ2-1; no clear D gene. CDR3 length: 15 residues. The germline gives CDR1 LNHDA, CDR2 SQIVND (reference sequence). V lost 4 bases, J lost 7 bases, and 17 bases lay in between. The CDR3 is CASSRASDMGNEQFF. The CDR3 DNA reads TGTGCCAGTAGTAGGGCTAGTGATATGGGGAATGAGCAGTTCTTC.

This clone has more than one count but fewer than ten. The CDR3 is CASASGNTGELFF. Here the CDR3 DNA reads TGTGCCAGCGCTTCTGGCAACACCGGGGAGCTGTTTTTT. This rearrangement joins TRBV7-3 to TRBJ2-2; D call uncertain. The V gene lost 8 bases and the J gene lost 2 bases, with 9 bases spanning the gap. In germline, CDR1 is SGHTA, CDR2 FQGTGA. The CDR3 is 13 amino acids.

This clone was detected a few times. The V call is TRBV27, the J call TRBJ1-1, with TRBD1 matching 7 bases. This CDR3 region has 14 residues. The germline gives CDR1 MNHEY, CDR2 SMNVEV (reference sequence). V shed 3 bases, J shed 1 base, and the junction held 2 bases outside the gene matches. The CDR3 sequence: CASSFRGENTEAFF. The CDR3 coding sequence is TGTGCCAGCAGTTTCAGGGGGGAGAACACTGAAGCTTTCTTT.

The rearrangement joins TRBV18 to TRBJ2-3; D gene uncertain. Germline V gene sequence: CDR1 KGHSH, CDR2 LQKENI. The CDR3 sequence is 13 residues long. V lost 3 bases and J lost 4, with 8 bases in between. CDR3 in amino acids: CASSPDGSDTQYF. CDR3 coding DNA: TGTGCCAGCTCACCCGATGGGTCAGATACGCAGTATTTT. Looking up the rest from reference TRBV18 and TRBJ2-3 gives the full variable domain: NAGVMQNPRHLVRRRGQEARLRCSPMKGHSHVYWYRQLPEEGLKFMVYLQKENIIDESGMPKERFSAEFPKEGPSILRIQQVVRGDSAAYFCASSPDGSDTQYFGPGTRLTVL.

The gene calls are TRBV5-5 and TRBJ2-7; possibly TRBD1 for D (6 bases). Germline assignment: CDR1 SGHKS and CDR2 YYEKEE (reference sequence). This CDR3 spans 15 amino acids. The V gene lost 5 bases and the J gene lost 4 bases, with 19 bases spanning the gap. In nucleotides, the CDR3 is TGTGCCAGCAGACTCGTACAGGGTTCAGGGTACGAGCAGTACTTC. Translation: CASRLVQGSGYEQYF.

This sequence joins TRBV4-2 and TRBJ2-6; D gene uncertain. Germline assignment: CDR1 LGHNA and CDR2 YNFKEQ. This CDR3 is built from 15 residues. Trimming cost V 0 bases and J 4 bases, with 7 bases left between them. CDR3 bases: TGTGCCAGCAGCCAAGATCTGTTGGGGGCCAACGTCCTGACTTTC. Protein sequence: CASSQDLLGANVLTF.

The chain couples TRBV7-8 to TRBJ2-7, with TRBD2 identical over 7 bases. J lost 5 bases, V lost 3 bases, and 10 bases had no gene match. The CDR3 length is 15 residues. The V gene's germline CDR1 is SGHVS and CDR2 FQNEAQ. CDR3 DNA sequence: TGTGCCAGCAGCTTTGTAGCGGGCCGTTCGGACGAGCAGTACTTC. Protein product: CASSFVAGRSDEQYF.

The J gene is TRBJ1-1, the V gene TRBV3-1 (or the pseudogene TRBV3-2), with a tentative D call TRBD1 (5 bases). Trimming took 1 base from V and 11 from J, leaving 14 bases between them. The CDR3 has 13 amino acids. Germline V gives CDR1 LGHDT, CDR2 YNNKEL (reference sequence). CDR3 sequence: CASSQASGVEAFF. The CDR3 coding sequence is TGTGCCAGCAGCCAAGCGTCGGGGGTTGAGGCTTTCTTT.

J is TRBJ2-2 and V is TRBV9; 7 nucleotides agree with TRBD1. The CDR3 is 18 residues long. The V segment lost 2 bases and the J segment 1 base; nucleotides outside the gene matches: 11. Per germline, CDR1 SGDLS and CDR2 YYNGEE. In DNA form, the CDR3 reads TGTGCCAGCAGCGTTGGGGGATGGGGACAGAAGAACACCGGGGAGCTGTTTTTT. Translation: CASSVGGWGQKNTGELFF.

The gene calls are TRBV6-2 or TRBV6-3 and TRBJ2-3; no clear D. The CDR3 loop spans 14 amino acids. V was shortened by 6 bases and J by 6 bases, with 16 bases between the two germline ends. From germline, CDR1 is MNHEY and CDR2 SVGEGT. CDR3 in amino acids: CASSPGPTWDTQYF. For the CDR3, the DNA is TGTGCCAGCAGCCCCGGACCCACCTGGGATACGCAGTATTTT.

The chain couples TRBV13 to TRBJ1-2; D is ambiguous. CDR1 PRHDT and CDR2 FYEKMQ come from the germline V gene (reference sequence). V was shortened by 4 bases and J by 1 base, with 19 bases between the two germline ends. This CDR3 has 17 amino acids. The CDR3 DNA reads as TGTGCCAGCAGCTGGTATACCGCCACTAGAGATAACTATGGCTACACCTTC. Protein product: CASSWYTATRDNYGYTF.

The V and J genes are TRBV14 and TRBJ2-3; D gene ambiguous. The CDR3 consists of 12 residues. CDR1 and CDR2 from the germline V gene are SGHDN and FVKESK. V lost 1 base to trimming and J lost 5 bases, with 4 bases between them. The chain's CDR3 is CASSQGLDTQYF. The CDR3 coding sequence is TGTGCCAGCAGCCAAGGGTTAGATACGCAGTATTTT.

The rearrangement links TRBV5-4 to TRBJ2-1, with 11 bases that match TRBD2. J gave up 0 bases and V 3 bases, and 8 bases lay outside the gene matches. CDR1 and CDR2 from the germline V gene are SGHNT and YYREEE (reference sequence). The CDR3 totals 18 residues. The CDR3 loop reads CASSSRTSGRSSYNEQFF. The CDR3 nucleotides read TGTGCCAGCAGCTCACGGACTAGCGGGCGAAGCTCCTACAATGAGCAGTTCTTC.

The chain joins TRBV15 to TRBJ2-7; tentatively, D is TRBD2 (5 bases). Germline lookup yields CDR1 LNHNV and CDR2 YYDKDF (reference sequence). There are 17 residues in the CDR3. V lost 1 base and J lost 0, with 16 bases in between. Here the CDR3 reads CATSRAHHPGSSYEQYF. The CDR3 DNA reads TGTGCCACCAGCAGAGCCCATCACCCGGGATCCTCCTACGAGCAGTACTTC.

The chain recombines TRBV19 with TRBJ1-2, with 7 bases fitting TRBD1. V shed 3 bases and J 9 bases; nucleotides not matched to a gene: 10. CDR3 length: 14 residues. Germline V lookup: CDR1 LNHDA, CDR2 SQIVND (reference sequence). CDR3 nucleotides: TGTGCCAGTAGTATCCAGGGGGAAGGGGCAAGCTACACCTTC. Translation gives CASSIQGEGASYTF.